This T cell receptor beta chain was retrieved from a study of control samples from healthy donors and cancer patients. Using immunoSEQ multiplex PCR, the repertoire was profiled, and TCRdb retains in-frame clones only, with some absent. The table has some 120,000 clones, over 85% seen once. Germline CDR1 SGHRS, CDR2 YFSETQ. The CDR3 spans 13 residues. The V and J ends lost 4 bases and 4 bases, in that order; junction bases with no gene match: 1. The rearrangement joins TRBV5-1 to TRBJ1-2; 10 positions agree with TRBD1. The sequenced sample consisted of blood. The sequence was collected from a man aged 30 to 45 in good health. The DNA for the CDR3 is TGCGCCAGCAGCCGGGACAGGGGCTATGGCTACACCTTC. Protein product: CASSRDRGYGYTF.